The 5 T cell receptor beta chains given below trace back to one sample, sequenced in a study of blood T cells in healthy people across ages. The second PCR ran roughly 7 to 12 cycles with a sample-barcoded 5' primer and J-beta primers. TCRdb redid the calling of the 5' RACE reads with MiXCR, one entry per CDR3 protein. The repertoire holds about 290,000 distinct CDR3 sequences, with 25% to 30% as singletons. Sequenced material: blood. Receptor source: a woman in her seventies in good health.

The genes are TRBV5-1 and TRBJ1-1; maybe TRBD1 (5 bases). Germline lookup yields CDR1 SGHRS and CDR2 YFSETQ. The CDR3 has 14 amino acids. The V gene lost 5 bases and the J gene lost 0 bases, with 11 bases spanning the gap. The CDR3 DNA reads TGCGCCAGCAGACAGGCACAGATGAACACTGAAGCTTTCTTT. This codes for CASRQAQMNTEAFF.

The chain is built from TRBV12-3 or TRBV12-4 and TRBJ2-1; D is undetermined. The germline V and J ends were trimmed by 4 bases and 0 bases, with 10 bases remaining between them. The CDR3 consists of 15 residues. DNA for the CDR3: TGTGCCAGCAGTTCGTTGGCCGACTCCTACAATGAGCAGTTCTTC. Amino acid sequence: CASSSLADSYNEQFF.

The chain is built from TRBV7-2 and TRBJ2-5; D is unclear. Germline CDR1 is SGHTA and CDR2 is FQGNSA. Trimming cost V 2 bases and J 4 bases, with 14 bases left between them. CDR3 length equals 15 residues. CDR3 region: CASSLTLWAGETQYF. The CDR3 DNA reads TGTGCCAGCAGCTTAACTCTCTGGGCCGGAGAGACCCAGTACTTC.

A note on this clonotype: One junction end does not reproduce the germline sequence, and a read error may be involved. This chain connects TRBV28 to TRBJ2-4; perhaps TRBD1 as D (6 bases). CDR1 MDHEN and CDR2 SYDVKM come from the germline V gene. The CDR3 extends over 16 amino acids. CDR3 sequence (DNA): TGTGCCAGCAGTCCCGACAGGAAGATAGCCAAAAACATTCAGCACTTC. It codes for CASSPDRKIAKNIQHF. Filled out from reference TRBV28 and TRBJ2-4, the complete variable domain reads DVKVTQSSRYLVKRTGEKVFLECVQDMDHENMFWYRQDPGLGLRLIYFSYDVKMKEKGDIPEGYSVSREKKERFSLILESASTNQTSMYLCASSPDRKIAKNIQHFGAGTRLSVL.

The chain combines TRBV7-2 with TRBJ1-2, with D tentatively TRBD1 (5 bases). CDR3 length equals 15 residues. Trimming took off 4 bases at V and 4 bases at J, with 16 bases between the two ends. The germline CDR1 and CDR2 sequences are SGHTA and FQGNSA. The CDR3 coding sequence is TGTGCCAGCAGCTCTTACTCCGGGACTTCCTATGGCTACACCTTC. Translation: CASSSYSGTSYGYTF.